One sample yielded the 25 T cell receptor beta chains listed below, sequenced in a study of blood T cell repertoires in COVID-19. Profiling relied on immunoSEQ multiplex PCR, and the TCRdb table lists in-frame clones only, not all of them. The table lists a few hundred thousand clones, 84% of them singletons. Sample: PBMCs or T cells enriched from blood (not recorded which). The receptors were sampled from a woman aged 40 to 50 who had recovered from COVID-19.

V is TRBV30 and J is TRBJ1-5; D unresolved. The CDR3 sequence is 14 residues long. Germline lookup yields CDR1 GTSNPN and CDR2 SVGIG (reference sequence). The germline V and J ends were trimmed by 2 bases and 4 bases, with 12 bases remaining between them. The CDR3 nucleotides are TGTGCCTGGAGTTTGAAACAGAAAAATCAGCCCCAGCATTTT. This translates into CAWSLKQKNQPQHF.

This clone came up a few times. The chain has TRBV19 and TRBJ1-5; D may be TRBD1 (5 bases). CDR3 length equals 16 residues. Trimming removed 7 bases from V and 3 bases from J, with 19 bases in between. From germline, CDR1 is LNHDA and CDR2 SQIVND (reference sequence). CDR3 loop: CASIPGKGFYNQPQHF. The CDR3 DNA is TGTGCCAGTATTCCAGGGAAGGGATTTTACAATCAGCCCCAGCATTTT.

The count of this clone is one. The V and J genes are TRBV7-8 and TRBJ2-7, with TRBD1 matching 10 bases. Germline lookup yields CDR1 SGHVS and CDR2 FQNEAQ. The junction had 4 bases not matched to a gene; V was cut back by 5 bases and J by 3 bases. The CDR3 totals 14 residues. This CDR3 reads CASSARDRGYEQYF. As DNA, the CDR3 is TGTGCCAGCAGCGCCCGGGACAGGGGCTACGAGCAGTACTTC.

The chain couples TRBV10-3 to TRBJ2-3; 10 bases are shared with TRBD2. With V trimmed by 4 bases and J by 1 base, 5 bases remained unmatched. The CDR3 loop spans 16 amino acids. Germline V gene sequence: CDR1 ENHRY, CDR2 SYGVKD. This CDR3 is CAISASSGRGTDTQYF. CDR3 coding DNA: TGTGCCATCAGTGCCTCAAGCGGGAGGGGCACAGATACGCAGTATTTT.

This clone was detected once. The CDR3 nucleotides are TGTGCCAGCAGCTTAACCCCCAGACTAGCGGGAGCAGAAGAGCAGTACTTC. Translating it yields CASSLTPRLAGAEEQYF. This chain connects TRBV7-3 to TRBJ2-7; 12 nucleotides align to TRBD2. Germline CDR1 SGHTA, CDR2 FQGTGA. J gave up 7 bases and V 0 bases, and 10 bases lay outside the gene matches. The length of the CDR3 is 17 residues.

Only one count was recorded for this clone. The chain links TRBV18 to TRBJ2-5; the match to TRBD2 covers 7 bases. The V and J ends lost 3 bases and 1 base, in that order; junction bases with no gene match: 2. This CDR3 has 14 residues. Germline V gene sequence: CDR1 KGHSH, CDR2 LQKENI. The CDR3 nucleotides are TGTGCCAGCTCACCCGGGACTACCCAAGAGACCCAGTACTTC. This codes for CASSPGTTQETQYF.

By its share, this clone is medium-sized (0.01 to 0.1%). The chain joins TRBV12-5 to TRBJ2-5; tentatively, D is TRBD1 (6 bases). This CDR3 has 14 amino acids. Germline CDR1 reads LGHNT; CDR2 reads FRNRAP. V lost 1 base, J lost 3 bases, and 9 bases lay in between. The CDR3 region has the DNA TGTGCTAGTGGTTTGGGTTACAGGGAAGAGACCCAGTACTTC. Its protein is CASGLGYREETQYF.

The V gene is TRBV28, the J gene TRBJ1-3; D is unclear. The germline V gene encodes CDR1 MDHEN and CDR2 SYDVKM. The CDR3 runs 17 residues. V shed 7 bases and J shed 0 bases, with 19 bases lying between them. The CDR3 DNA reads TGTGCCAGCACCCCTCAAGAACTCCTGAGCTCTGGAAACACCATATATTTT. It is translated as CASTPQELLSSGNTIYF.

This chain links TRBV29-1 with TRBJ2-4, with unresolved D. The V end was cut by 3 bases, the J end by 4 bases, with 10 bases between. CDR3 size: 13 residues. Germline CDR1 reads SQVTM; CDR2 reads ANQGSEA. The CDR3 loop is CSVDGTAKNIQYF. For the CDR3, the DNA is TGCAGCGTTGACGGAACAGCTAAAAACATTCAGTACTTC.

The chain employs TRBV12-3 or TRBV12-4 and TRBJ2-2; D uncertain. This CDR3 has 12 residues. V was clipped by 1 base and J by 12 bases, with 9 bases between them. CDR3 sequence reads: CASSLGAVKLFF. CDR3 bases: TGTGCCAGCAGTTTAGGCGCGGTGAAGCTGTTTTTT.

This clone occurred once. The chain is built from TRBV10-3 and TRBJ1-1; unclear D gene. Germline loops: CDR1 ENHRY, CDR2 SYGVKD. This CDR3 has 16 residues. Trimming stripped 3 bases from V and 2 bases from J, with 16 bases between. This CDR3 is CAISDWASPSNTEAFF. CDR3 DNA: TGTGCCATCAGTGACTGGGCGTCGCCGAGCAACACTGAAGCTTTCTTT.

This clone came up a few times. The V call is TRBV5-5, the J call TRBJ2-5; 7 bases align to TRBD2. The ends lost 4 bases at V and 1 base at J; junction bases unmatched: 10. Germline V gene sequence: CDR1 SGHKS, CDR2 YYEKEE (reference sequence). This CDR3 has 16 residues. The CDR3 sequence is CASSPTEGGFQETQYF. The CDR3 DNA sequence: TGTGCCAGCAGCCCGACTGAGGGAGGGTTCCAAGAGACCCAGTACTTC.

CDR3 DNA: TGTGCCAGCAGCCCGGGGGGTATCCCTTCTAGCAATCAGCCCCAGCATTTT. Amino acids: CASSPGGIPSSNQPQHF. The chain carries TRBV28 and TRBJ1-5; D might be TRBD1 (5 bases). CDR1 and CDR2 (germline): MDHEN, SYDVKM. The CDR3 sequence is 17 residues long. V lost 6 bases, J lost 0 bases, and 18 bases lay in between.

The chain carries TRBV11-3 and TRBJ1-4; D gene unclear. This CDR3 contains 13 residues. Germline CDR1 and CDR2: SGHNT and YENEEA. Trimming left V 6 bases short and J 4 bases short, with 9 bases between. CDR3 DNA: TGTGCCAGCAGAGAGAGTTTTAATGAAAAACTGTTTTTT. It specifies CASRESFNEKLFF. Variable domain in full (rest from reference TRBV11-3 and TRBJ1-4): EAGVVQSPRYKIIEKKQPVAFWCNPISGHNTLYWYLQNLGQGPELLIRYENEEAVDDSQLPKDRFSAERLKGVDSTLKIQPAELGDSAVYLCASRESFNEKLFFGSGTQLSVL.

This chain links TRBV3-1 (or the pseudogene TRBV3-2) with TRBJ1-3, with D tentatively TRBD1 (6 bases). CDR1 LGHDT and CDR2 YNNKEL come from the germline V gene (reference sequence). V gave up 5 bases and J gave up 0 bases, with 11 bases separating them. CDR3 length: 15 residues. CDR3 in DNA: TGTGCCAGCAGCTTGACAGGCCACTCTGGAAACACCATATATTTT. Encoded protein: CASSLTGHSGNTIYF.

This rearrangement joins TRBV5-1 to TRBJ2-7; 7 bases fit TRBD1. Trimming took 4 bases from V and 2 from J; bases not matched to a gene: 3. This CDR3 has 13 residues. Germline CDR1 is SGHRS and CDR2 is YFSETQ. CDR3 sequence (DNA): TGCGCCAGCAGCCGGGACAGCCCCTACGAGCAGTACTTC. This translates into CASSRDSPYEQYF.

V and J are TRBV27 and TRBJ2-5; TRBD1 might be the D (6 bases). The germline CDR1 and CDR2 sequences are MNHEY and SMNVEV (reference sequence). V dropped 5 bases and J dropped 5 bases, with 18 bases sitting between them. The CDR3 is 15 amino acids. The CDR3 is CASSAVWGGGETQYF. CDR3 nucleotides: TGTGCCAGCAGTGCCGTGTGGGGTGGGGGCGAGACCCAGTACTTC.

The chain links TRBV23-1 to TRBJ2-7, with TRBD1 matching 7 bases. TRBV23-1 is recorded as an ORF, its role being uncertain. V shed 6 bases and J 4 bases; nucleotides not matched to a gene: 3. The CDR3 totals 12 residues. The CDR3 nucleotides are TGCGCCAGCAGAGAGACAGGGTACGAGCAGTACTTC. It encodes CASRETGYEQYF.

This clone was observed once. V is TRBV1 and J is TRBJ2-7; the table's D call, TRBD2, was not checked against the DNA. TRBV1 is assigned pseudogene status. The CDR3 is 15 amino acids. The CDR3 DNA is TGCACCAGCAGGAATGGACTAGCGGGGGACTACGAGCAGTACTTC. It translates to CTSRNGLAGDYEQYF.

This rearrangement joins TRBV5-1 to TRBJ2-3; no clear D. The CDR3 runs to 14 residues. CDR1 SGHRS and CDR2 YFSETQ come from the germline V gene. The germline V and J ends were trimmed by 0 bases and 4 bases, with 9 bases remaining between them. The CDR3 loop reads CASSLASEADTQYF. CDR3 in DNA: TGCGCCAGCAGCTTGGCGTCAGAGGCAGATACGCAGTATTTT.

The V gene is TRBV9, the J gene TRBJ1-2; D ambiguous. V lost 0 bases and J 2 bases, leaving 8 bases between the germline ends. The germline V gene has CDR1 SGDLS and CDR2 YYNGEE. The CDR3 runs to 14 residues. CDR3 DNA: TGTGCCAGCAGCGTAGGAGTCAGGAACTATGGCTACACCTTC. Translating it yields CASSVGVRNYGYTF.

This clone occurred once. This rearrangement joins TRBV14 to TRBJ1-4; 9 nucleotides match TRBD1. The trim removed 4 bases at V and 2 bases at J, leaving 5 bases unmatched. CDR3 size: 16 residues. CDR1 and CDR2 from the germline V gene are SGHDN and FVKESK. The CDR3 DNA reads as TGTGCCAGCAGCCCCGACAGGGGGTCTACTAATGAAAAACTGTTTTTT. It codes for CASSPDRGSTNEKLFF. Full variable domain (outside the CDR3, taken from reference TRBV14 and TRBJ1-4): EAGVTQFPSHSVIEKGQTVTLRCDPISGHDNLYWYRRVMGKEIKFLLHFVKESKQDESGMPNNRFLAERTGGTYSTLKVQPAELEDSGVYFCASSPDRGSTNEKLFFGSGTQLSVL.

The rearrangement uses TRBV6-5 and TRBJ1-5; tentative D call: TRBD1 (6 bases). The CDR3 is 15 amino acids. The germline CDR1 and CDR2 sequences are MNHEY and SVGAGI. V was clipped by 4 bases and J by 6 bases, with 16 bases between them. The CDR3 region is CASSWSGGGGQPQHF. CDR3 coding DNA: TGTGCCAGCAGTTGGTCGGGGGGCGGTGGTCAGCCCCAGCATTTT.

V is TRBV4-1 and J is TRBJ1-1; TRBD1 matches at 7 bases. V shed 8 bases, J shed 6 bases, and the junction held 3 bases outside the gene matches. Per germline, CDR1 MGHRA and CDR2 YSYEKL. CDR3 length equals 11 residues. CDR3 coding DNA: TGCGCCAGCGGACAGGCGGCTGAAGCTTTCTTT. Amino acid sequence: CASGQAAEAFF.

The V gene is TRBV9, the J gene TRBJ2-3; 7 bases fit TRBD2. The CDR3 has 19 amino acids. Trimming at V came to 2 bases and at J to 0 bases, leaving 15 bases not matched to a gene. Germline CDR1 reads SGDLS; CDR2 reads YYNGEE. The CDR3 is CASSVGQRGIQSSTDTQYF. DNA for the CDR3: TGTGCCAGCAGCGTCGGCCAGCGGGGCATACAATCTAGCACAGATACGCAGTATTTT. Using reference TRBV9 and TRBJ2-3 for the parts outside the CDR3, the full variable domain is DSGVTQTPKHLITATGQRVTLRCSPRSGDLSVYWYQQSLDQGLQFLIQYYNGEERAKGNILERFSAQQFPDLHSELNLSSLELGDSALYFCASSVGQRGIQSSTDTQYFGPGTRLTVL.